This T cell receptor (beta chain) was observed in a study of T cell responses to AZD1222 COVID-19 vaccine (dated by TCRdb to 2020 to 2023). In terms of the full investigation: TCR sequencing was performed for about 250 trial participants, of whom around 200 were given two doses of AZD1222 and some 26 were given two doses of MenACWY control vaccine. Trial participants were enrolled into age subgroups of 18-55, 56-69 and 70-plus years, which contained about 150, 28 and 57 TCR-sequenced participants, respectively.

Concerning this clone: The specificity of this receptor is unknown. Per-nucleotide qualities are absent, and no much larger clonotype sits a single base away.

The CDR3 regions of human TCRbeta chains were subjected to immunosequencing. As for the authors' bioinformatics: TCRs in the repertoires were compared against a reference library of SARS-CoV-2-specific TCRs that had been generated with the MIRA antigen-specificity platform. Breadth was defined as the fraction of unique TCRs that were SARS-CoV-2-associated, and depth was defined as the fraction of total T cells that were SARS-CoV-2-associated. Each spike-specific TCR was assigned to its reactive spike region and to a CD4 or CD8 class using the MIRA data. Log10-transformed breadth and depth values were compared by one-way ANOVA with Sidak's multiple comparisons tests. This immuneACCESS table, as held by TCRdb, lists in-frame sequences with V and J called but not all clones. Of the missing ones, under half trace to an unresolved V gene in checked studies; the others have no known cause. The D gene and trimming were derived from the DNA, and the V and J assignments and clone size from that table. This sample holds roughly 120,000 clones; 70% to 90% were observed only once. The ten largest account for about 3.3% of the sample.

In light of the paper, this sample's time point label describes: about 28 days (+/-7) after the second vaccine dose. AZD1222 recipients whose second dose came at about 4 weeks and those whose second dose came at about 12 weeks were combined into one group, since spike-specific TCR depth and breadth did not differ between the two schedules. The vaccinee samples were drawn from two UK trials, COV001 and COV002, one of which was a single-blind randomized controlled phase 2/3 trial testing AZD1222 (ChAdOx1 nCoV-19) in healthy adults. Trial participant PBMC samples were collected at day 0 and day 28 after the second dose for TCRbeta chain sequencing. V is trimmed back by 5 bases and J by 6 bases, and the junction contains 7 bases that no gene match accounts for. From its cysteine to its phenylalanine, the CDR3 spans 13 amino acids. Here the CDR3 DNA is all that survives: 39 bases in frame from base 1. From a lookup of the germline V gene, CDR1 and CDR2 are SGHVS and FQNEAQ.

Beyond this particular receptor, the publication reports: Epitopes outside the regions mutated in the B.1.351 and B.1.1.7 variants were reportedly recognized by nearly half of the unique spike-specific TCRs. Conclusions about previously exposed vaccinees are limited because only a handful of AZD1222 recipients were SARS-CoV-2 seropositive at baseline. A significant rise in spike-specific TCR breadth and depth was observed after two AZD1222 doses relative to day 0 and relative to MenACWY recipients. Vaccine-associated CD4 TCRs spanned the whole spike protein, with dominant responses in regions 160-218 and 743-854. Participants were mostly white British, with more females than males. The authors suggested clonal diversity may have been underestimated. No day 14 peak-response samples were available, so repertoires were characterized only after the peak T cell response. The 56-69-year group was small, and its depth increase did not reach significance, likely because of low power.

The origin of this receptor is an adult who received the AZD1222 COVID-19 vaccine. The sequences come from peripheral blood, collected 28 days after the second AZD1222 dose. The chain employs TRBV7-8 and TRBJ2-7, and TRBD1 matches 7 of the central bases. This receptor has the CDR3 CASSTRQGGEQYF. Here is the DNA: TGTGCCAGCAGCACAAGACAGGGCGGCGAGCAGTACTTC.